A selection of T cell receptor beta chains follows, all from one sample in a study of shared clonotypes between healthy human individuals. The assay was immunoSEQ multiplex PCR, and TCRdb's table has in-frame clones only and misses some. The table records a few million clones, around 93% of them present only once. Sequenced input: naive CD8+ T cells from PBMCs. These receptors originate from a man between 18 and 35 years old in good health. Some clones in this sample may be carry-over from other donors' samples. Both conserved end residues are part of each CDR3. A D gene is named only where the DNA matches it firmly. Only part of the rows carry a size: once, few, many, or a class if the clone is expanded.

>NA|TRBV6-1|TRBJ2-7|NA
TGTGCCAGCAGTGAATTTGATCTAGGGGCCGCTAACGAGCAGTACTTC
CASSEFDLGAANEQYF
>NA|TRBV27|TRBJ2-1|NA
TGTGCCAGCATGATTCGTGGGGGTAGCTCCTACAATGAGCAGTTCTTC
CASMIRGGSSYNEQFF
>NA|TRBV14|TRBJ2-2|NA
TGTGCCAGCAGCCCCCTCCTCCAGCGGCATACCGGGGAGCTGTTTTTT
CASSPLLQRHTGELFF
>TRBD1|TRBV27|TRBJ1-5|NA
TGTGCCAGCAGGAAGGGGGCATTACGAAGCAATCAGCCCCAGCATTTT
CASRKGALRSNQPQHF
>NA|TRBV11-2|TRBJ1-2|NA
TGTGCCAGCAGCTTAGAGAGGGATTCCCGTCATGGCTACACCTTC
CASSLERDSRHGYTF
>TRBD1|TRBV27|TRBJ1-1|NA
TGTGCCAGCAATCACAGGGGTCCGGATGAAGCTTTCTTT
CASNHRGPDEAFF
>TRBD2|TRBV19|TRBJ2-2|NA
TGTGCCAGTAGTGGGGAACTAGCGGGAGTCCGCACCGGGGAGCTGTTTTTT
CASSGELAGVRTGELFF
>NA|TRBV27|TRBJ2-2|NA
TGTGCCAGCAGTTTTACTGTGACCGGGGAGCTGTTTTTT
CASSFTVTGELFF
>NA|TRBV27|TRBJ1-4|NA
TGTGCCAGCAGTTTTTCAGCCCCACGGGTTGAAAAACTGTTTTTT
CASSFSAPRVEKLFF
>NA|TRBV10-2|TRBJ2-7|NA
TGCGCCAGCAGTGTCGCGGCTTCCTACGAGCAGTACTTC
CASSVAASYEQYF
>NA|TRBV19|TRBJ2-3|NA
TGTGCCAGTAGTACCAAGGGGCAGTCAGATACGCAGTATTTT
CASSTKGQSDTQYF
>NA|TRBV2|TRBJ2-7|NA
TGTGCCAGCTGGGGAAGGGCAGTCGAGCAGTACTTC
CASWGRAVEQYF
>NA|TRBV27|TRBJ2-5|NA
TGTGCCAGCAGCTCTCCATCCCTGGGCGGGGCCCAAGAGACCCAGTACTTC
CASSSPSLGGAQETQYF
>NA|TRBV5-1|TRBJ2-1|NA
TGCGCCAGCAGCTTAGTTGGGATCTCCCTCAATGAGCAGTTCTTC
CASSLVGISLNEQFF
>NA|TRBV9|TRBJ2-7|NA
TGTGCCAGCAGCGTAGCTACGGGGTCCTACGAGCAGTACTTC
CASSVATGSYEQYF
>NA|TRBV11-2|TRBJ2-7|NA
TGTGCCAGCAGCTTAGCGCCCTCTGGATACGAGCAGTACTTC
CASSLAPSGYEQYF
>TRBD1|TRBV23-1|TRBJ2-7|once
TGCGCCAGCAGTCAATCGGGACAGGGCATCCCCTACCAGGAAACCTACGAGCAGTACTTC
CASSQSGQGIPYQETYEQYF
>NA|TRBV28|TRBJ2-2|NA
TGTGCCAGCATCGGGGTTGGGGAAGCGAACACCGGGGAGCTGTTTTTT
CASIGVGEANTGELFF
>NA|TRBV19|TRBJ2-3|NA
TGTGCCAGTAGTCTAACAGGGCTTCTTGGAGATACGCAGTATTTT
CASSLTGLLGDTQYF
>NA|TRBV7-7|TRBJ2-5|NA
TGTGCCAGCAGCCATTCGGCCATCGAAGAGACCCAGTACTTC
CASSHSAIEETQYF
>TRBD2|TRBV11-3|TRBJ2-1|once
TGTGCCAGCAGCCCACGGGGTAGCGGGGTATACAATGAGCAGTTCTTC
CASSPRGSGVYNEQFF
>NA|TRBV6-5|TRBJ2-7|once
TGTGCCACCGTGGAAGGAGCCGAGCAGTACTTC
CATVEGAEQYF
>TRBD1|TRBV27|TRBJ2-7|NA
TGTGCCAGCAGCCAGACAGGGATATACTACGAGCAGTACTTC
CASSQTGIYYEQYF
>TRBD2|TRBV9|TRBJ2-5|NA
TGTGCCAGCAGCGCGGGGACTAGTATGGCTGAGACCCAGTACTTC
CASSAGTSMAETQYF
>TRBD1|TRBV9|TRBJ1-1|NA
TGTGCCAGCAGCGTACATGGGACAGGTTGGGGGAACACTGAAGCTTTCTTT
CASSVHGTGWGNTEAFF
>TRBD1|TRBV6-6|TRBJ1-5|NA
TGTGCCAGCAGTGCCGACAGGGTTTATAGCAATCAGCCCCAGCATTTT
CASSADRVYSNQPQHF
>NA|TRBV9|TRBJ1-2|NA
TGTGCCAGCAGCCTAGGGGGATCCCCAGGAAACCCGGATGGCTACACCTTC
CASSLGGSPGNPDGYTF
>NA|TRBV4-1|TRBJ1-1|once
TGCGCCAGCAGCTCACGGATTTGGAACACTGAAGCTTTCTTT
CASSSRIWNTEAFF
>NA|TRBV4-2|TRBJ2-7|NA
TGTGCCAGCAGCCCACCAGGGCCCGAGCAGTACTTC
CASSPPGPEQYF
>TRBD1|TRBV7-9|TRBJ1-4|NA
TGTGCCAGCAGCGCAAGGGACAGAAGGGGGGAAAAACTGTTTTTT
CASSARDRRGEKLFF
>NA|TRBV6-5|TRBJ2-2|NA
TGTGCCAGCAGTTACGCGGAGAACACCGGGGAGCTGTTTTTT
CASSYAENTGELFF
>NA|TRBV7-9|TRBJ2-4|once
TGTGCCAGCAGCCCAGCAGGGGCTAAAAACATTCAGTACTTC
CASSPAGAKNIQYF
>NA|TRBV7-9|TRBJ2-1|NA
TGTGCCAGCAGCCCGGGAAAGTATGAGCAGTTCTTC
CASSPGKYEQFF
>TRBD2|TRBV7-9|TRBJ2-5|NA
TGTGCCAGCAGCTTACCTCGAGGGCTAGCGGGAGGGCGAGGGAAGACCCAGTACTTC
CASSLPRGLAGGRGKTQYF
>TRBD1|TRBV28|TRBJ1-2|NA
TGTGCCAGCAGTTCCACTCGCCGGGACAGGGTCAGTGGCTACACCTTC
CASSSTRRDRVSGYTF
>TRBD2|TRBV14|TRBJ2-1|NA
TGTGCCAGCGCAGATTTCGGCGGGAGGAGGGACAATGAGCAGTTCTTC
CASADFGGRRDNEQFF
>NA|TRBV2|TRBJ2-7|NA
TGTGCCAGCAAGGGTGCCTACGACTCCTACGAGCAGTACTTC
CASKGAYDSYEQYF
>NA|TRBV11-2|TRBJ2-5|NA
TGTGCCACCAGCTCTTGGGAGCAAGAGACCCAGTACTTC
CATSSWEQETQYF
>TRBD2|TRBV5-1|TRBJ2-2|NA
TGCGCCAGCAGCTCCCAGCCCACTAGCGGGAGGGCCGGGGAGCTGTTTTTT
CASSSQPTSGRAGELFF
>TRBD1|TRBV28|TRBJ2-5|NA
TGTGCCAGCAGTTTAGGGACAGACCAAGAGACCCAGTACTTC
CASSLGTDQETQYF
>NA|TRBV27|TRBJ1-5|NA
TGTGCCAGCAGTCCCATCTGGGACTATAGCAATCAGCCCCAGCATTTT
CASSPIWDYSNQPQHF
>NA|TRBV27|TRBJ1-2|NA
TGTGCCAGCAGTCCTCGAGTGGGGTCGCCCAACTATGGCTACACCTTC
CASSPRVGSPNYGYTF
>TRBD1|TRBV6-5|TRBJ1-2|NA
TGTGCCAGCAGCTCCGCGGGACAGCCCTATGGCTACACCTTC
CASSSAGQPYGYTF
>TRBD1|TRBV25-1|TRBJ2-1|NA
TGTGCCAGCAGTAGACAGGGTACCTACAATGAGCAGTTCTTC
CASSRQGTYNEQFF
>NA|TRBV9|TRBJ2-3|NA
TGTGCCAGCAGCGTAGCTGGTACTCCAGATACGCAGTATTTT
CASSVAGTPDTQYF
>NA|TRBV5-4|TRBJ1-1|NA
TGTGCCAGCAGCTTAACAGGGGAAGCTTTCTTT
CASSLTGEAFF
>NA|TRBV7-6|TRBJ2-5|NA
TGTGCCAGCAGCTTAGCCCAAGGAGGGACAGTCCAAGAGACCCAGTACTTC
CASSLAQGGTVQETQYF
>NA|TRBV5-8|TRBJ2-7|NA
TGTGCCAGCAGCTATCGGAGATCCTACGAGCAGTACTTC
CASSYRRSYEQYF
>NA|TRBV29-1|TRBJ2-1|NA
TGCAGCGTTGAAGGTCCGGCCCACCTCCCTGGGAGTGAGCAGTTCTTC
CSVEGPAHLPGSEQFF
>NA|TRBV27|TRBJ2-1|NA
TGTGCCAGCAGTTTCCTAGCTGCGGATGAGCAGTTCTTC
CASSFLAADEQFF
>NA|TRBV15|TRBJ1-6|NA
TGTGCCACCAGCATGGGGACGGATAATTCACCCCTCCACTTT
CATSMGTDNSPLHF
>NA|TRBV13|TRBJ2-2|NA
TGTGCCAGCAGCTTAATTTTTGCCGGGACCGGGGAGCTGTTTTTT
CASSLIFAGTGELFF